One sample yielded the 23 T cell receptor beta chains listed below, sequenced in a study of blood T cell repertoires in COVID-19. Clones were read by immunoSEQ multiplex PCR, and TCRdb kept only the in-frame ones, dropping some. The repertoire consists of roughly 290,000 clones, with more than 85% occurring once and the leading ten covering approximately 0.84%. The specimen was peripheral blood. The source of these receptors is a man aged 25-45 years with acute or convalescent COVID-19.

This clone was observed a handful of times. In DNA, the CDR3 is TGTGCCAGCAGCTCCCCACGGGACAGGGGAAGGGCTAACTATGGCTACACCTTC. It translates to CASSSPRDRGRANYGYTF. The V call is TRBV11-2, the J call TRBJ1-2; 10 bases agree with TRBD1. CDR1 and CDR2 (germline): SGHAT, FQNNGV. The V and J ends lost 4 bases and 0 bases, in that order; junction bases with no gene match: 11. The CDR3 length is 18 residues. The full variable domain, its missing parts supplied by reference TRBV11-2 and TRBJ1-2, is EAGVAQSPRYKIIEKRQSVAFWCNPISGHATLYWYQQILGQGPKLLIQFQNNGVVDDSQLPKDRFSAERLKGVDSTLKIQPAKLEDSAVYLCASSSPRDRGRANYGYTFGSGTRLTVV.

The V call is TRBV27, the J call TRBJ1-2; the D gene is possibly TRBD1 (5 bases). V lost 6 bases, J lost 4 bases, and 18 bases lay in between. Germline V lookup: CDR1 MNHEY, CDR2 SMNVEV (reference sequence). The CDR3 has 15 residues. Here the CDR3 DNA reads TGTGCCAGCAGGATATCCAGGGATTCGGGCTATGGCTACACCTTC. Its protein product is CASRISRDSGYGYTF.

This chain uses TRBV5-4 with TRBJ1-6, with D possibly TRBD1 on 6 matching bases. Looked up from germline, CDR1 is SGHNT and CDR2 is YYREEE (reference sequence). The CDR3 has 15 residues. Trimming shortened V by 2 bases and J by 2 bases, and 8 bases separated the two germline ends. The CDR3: CASSLTGTYNSPLHF. In DNA form, the CDR3 reads TGTGCCAGCAGCTTAACAGGGACCTATAATTCACCCCTCCACTTT.

A note on this clone: The junction does not match germline at one end; this may be a read error. The chain combines TRBV9 with TRBJ1-5; the D gene is possibly TRBD1 (6 bases). Looked up from germline, CDR1 is SGDLS and CDR2 is YYNGEE. The CDR3 is made up of 14 amino acids. The chain's CDR3 is CASSIQGSRQPRHF. The CDR3 DNA sequence: TGTGCCAGCAGCATACAGGGTAGTCGGCAGCCCCGGCATTTT. Full variable domain (remainder filled in from reference TRBV9 and TRBJ1-5): DSGVTQTPKHLITATGQRVTLRCSPRSGDLSVYWYQQSLDQGLQFLIQYYNGEERAKGNILERFSAQQFPDLHSELNLSSLELGDSALYFCASSIQGSRQPRHFGDGTRLSIL.

V is TRBV7-8 and J is TRBJ2-7, with D unresolved. Trimming removed 4 bases from V and 2 bases from J, with 12 bases in between. Germline V gene lookup returns CDR1 SGHVS and CDR2 FQNEAQ. The CDR3 contains 14 residues. The CDR3 DNA sequence: TGTGCCAGCAGCTGGCTTTTGAAGACCTACGAGCAGTACTTC. Amino acids: CASSWLLKTYEQYF. The whole variable domain, remainder taken from reference TRBV7-8 and TRBJ2-7, is GAGVSQSPRYKVAKRGQDVALRCDPISGHVSLFWYQQALGQGPEFLTYFQNEAQLDKSGLPSDRFFAERPEGSVSTLKIQRTQQEDSAVYLCASSWLLKTYEQYFGPGTRLTVT.

This chain joins TRBV10-1 and TRBJ2-5; tentative D call: TRBD2 (6 bases). This CDR3 has 15 residues. Trimming stripped 6 bases from V and 4 bases from J, with 18 bases between. Per germline, CDR1 WNHNN and CDR2 SYGVQD (reference sequence). This chain's CDR3 is CASSDRRAGRETQYF. The CDR3 DNA follows: TGCGCCAGCAGCGATAGACGGGCGGGAAGAGAGACCCAGTACTTC.

The chain is built from TRBV7-6 and TRBJ2-1, with D perhaps TRBD2 (5 bases). The V gene's germline CDR1 is SGHVS and CDR2 FNYEAQ. Trimming pared 3 bases from V and 3 bases from J, leaving 15 bases between. The CDR3 is 16 amino acids. CDR3 coding DNA: TGTGCCAGCAGCTTCCAAACTAGTGGGGTCTACAATGAGCAGTTCTTC. Protein product: CASSFQTSGVYNEQFF.

The V call is TRBV28, the J call TRBJ1-5; maybe TRBD1 (6 bases). The CDR3 has 17 residues. Germline V lookup: CDR1 MDHEN, CDR2 SYDVKM. Trimming removed 3 bases at V and 6 bases at J, with 21 bases between. CDR3 protein: CASSFRQGKGWVQPQHF. CDR3 bases: TGTGCCAGCAGTTTTAGGCAGGGGAAGGGATGGGTTCAGCCCCAGCATTTT.

The rearrangement links TRBV7-2 to TRBJ2-3; 10 bases align to TRBD2. J gave up 0 bases and V 6 bases, and 6 bases lay outside the gene matches. The CDR3 loop spans 16 amino acids. Germline V CDR1 and CDR2: SGHTA, FQGNSA. The CDR3 region has the DNA TGTGCCAGCAGGGTAGCGGGGGGTCTGAGCACAGATACGCAGTATTTT. This sequence encodes CASRVAGGLSTDTQYF.

The genes are TRBV6-5 and TRBJ1-2, with D uncertain. Trimming removed 6 bases from V and 3 bases from J, with 8 bases in between. Germline assignment: CDR1 MNHEY and CDR2 SVGAGI. The CDR3 is 12 residues long. CDR3 loop: CASSRVDYGYTF. The CDR3 coding sequence is TGTGCCAGCAGCCGGGTAGACTATGGCTACACCTTC.

This chain connects TRBV6-5 to TRBJ1-2; no firm D call. Germline CDR1 and CDR2: MNHEY and SVGAGI. This CDR3 comprises 12 residues. V lost 6 bases to trimming and J lost 7 bases, with 12 bases between them. The chain's CDR3 is CASRLTNGGYTF. CDR3 DNA sequence: TGTGCCAGCAGACTAACCAACGGTGGCTACACCTTC.

This chain connects TRBV19 to TRBJ2-3; D is possibly TRBD1 (7 bases). Trimming cost V 5 bases and J 2 bases, with 17 bases left between them. The CDR3 runs 16 residues. CDR1 LNHDA and CDR2 SQIVND come from the germline V gene (reference sequence). The DNA for the CDR3 is TGTGCCAGTAGTGGGGAAAGACAGGGACTCACAGATACGCAGTATTTT. Its translation is CASSGERQGLTDTQYF.

This chain connects TRBV11-2 to TRBJ2-7, with 7 bases aligning to TRBD1. This CDR3 is 13 amino acids long. Germline assignment: CDR1 SGHAT and CDR2 FQNNGV. V shed 6 bases and J 5 bases; nucleotides not matched to a gene: 7. In nucleotides, the CDR3 is TGTGCCAGCAGACTTACAGGGGCCCACGAGCAGTACTTC. As protein: CASRLTGAHEQYF. Together with reference TRBV11-2 and TRBJ2-7, the CDR3 gives the full variable domain: EAGVAQSPRYKIIEKRQSVAFWCNPISGHATLYWYQQILGQGPKLLIQFQNNGVVDDSQLPKDRFSAERLKGVDSTLKIQPAKLEDSAVYLCASRLTGAHEQYFGPGTRLTVT.

This clone was seen once. The chain has TRBV7-2 and TRBJ2-5; TRBD2 might be the D (5 bases). Trimming removed 4 bases from V and 1 base from J, with 10 bases in between. The CDR3 has 14 amino acids. From germline, CDR1 is SGHTA and CDR2 FQGNSA. CDR3 DNA: TGTGCCAGCAGCTCGAGGGCGGCCCAAGAGACCCAGTACTTC. Its protein product is CASSSRAAQETQYF. The full variable domain, its missing parts supplied by reference TRBV7-2 and TRBJ2-5, is GAGVSQSPSNKVTEKGKDVELRCDPISGHTALYWYRQSLGQGLEFLIYFQGNSAPDKSGLPSDRFSAERTGGSVSTLTIQRTQQEDSAVYLCASSSRAAQETQYFGPGTRLLVL.

The rearrangement links TRBV9 to TRBJ2-5; weak D call: TRBD2 (5 bases). Germline CDR1 is SGDLS and CDR2 is YYNGEE. V gave up 4 bases and J gave up 9 bases, with 16 bases separating them. The CDR3 loop spans 13 amino acids. The CDR3 DNA sequence: TGTGCCAGCAGCCCCCCCGCCTCCGGGGCCCAGTACTTC. Its translation is CASSPPASGAQYF. Drawing the rest from reference TRBV9 and TRBJ2-5, the complete variable domain is DSGVTQTPKHLITATGQRVTLRCSPRSGDLSVYWYQQSLDQGLQFLIQYYNGEERAKGNILERFSAQQFPDLHSELNLSSLELGDSALYFCASSPPASGAQYFGPGTRLLVL.

The rearrangement uses TRBV7-2 and TRBJ2-7; 7 bases match TRBD1. V gave up 6 bases and J gave up 5 bases; unmatched junction bases: 10. The CDR3 is 14 residues long. The V gene's germline CDR1 is SGHTA and CDR2 FQGNSA. Here the CDR3 reads CASSLGQDVNEQYF. The CDR3 bases are TGTGCCAGCAGTCTCGGACAGGATGTCAACGAGCAGTACTTC.

V is TRBV24-1 and J is TRBJ2-7; no reliable D call. CDR1 is KGHDR and CDR2 is SFDVKD in the germline V gene. V was trimmed by 3 bases and J by 4 bases, leaving 3 bases between them. The CDR3 is 11 residues long. The CDR3 reads CATSDVYEQYF. The CDR3 nucleotides are TGTGCCACCAGTGATGTATACGAGCAGTACTTC.

This chain links TRBV19 with TRBJ1-5; TRBD1 is a possible D gene (6 bases). The CDR3 runs 14 residues. Germline CDR1 and CDR2: LNHDA and SQIVND (reference sequence). Deletions cut 3 bases from V and 5 bases from J, with 11 bases between. The CDR3 loop reads CASSINRDDQPQHF. The CDR3 DNA sequence: TGTGCCAGTAGTATTAACAGGGATGATCAGCCCCAGCATTTT.

This sequence joins TRBV7-9 and TRBJ1-1; D is uncertain. There are 14 residues in the CDR3. Trimming removed 5 bases at V and 10 bases at J, with 20 bases between. The germline gives CDR1 SEHNR, CDR2 FQNEAQ (reference sequence). Here the CDR3 DNA reads TGTGCCAGCAGCACCCCCGGGGAGGGTGGGTTAGCTTTCTTT. Amino acids: CASSTPGEGGLAFF. Together with reference TRBV7-9 and TRBJ1-1, the CDR3 gives the full variable domain: DTGVSQNPRHKITKRGQNVTFRCDPISEHNRLYWYRQTLGQGPEFLTYFQNEAQLEKSRLLSDRFSAERPKGSFSTLEIQRTEQGDSAMYLCASSTPGEGGLAFFGQGTRLTVV.

The rearrangement joins TRBV6-5 to TRBJ1-5, with 8 bases identical to TRBD1. J was trimmed by 5 bases and V by 7 bases; bases with no gene match: 10. Germline loops: CDR1 MNHEY, CDR2 SVGAGI. CDR3 length: 15 residues. This CDR3 is CASNDRGLWDQPQHF. The DNA of the CDR3 is TGTGCCAGCAACGACAGGGGCTTATGGGATCAGCCCCAGCATTTT.

The chain is built from TRBV7-9 and TRBJ1-5; weak D call: TRBD1 (5 bases). Germline CDR1 reads SEHNR; CDR2 reads FQNEAQ (reference sequence). This CDR3 spans 16 amino acids. Trimming stripped 5 bases from V and 4 bases from J, with 18 bases between. The DNA for the CDR3 is TGTGCCAGCAGCCTTTCTGCCGCGGGGGGGAATCAGCCCCAGCATTTT. Its translation is CASSLSAAGGNQPQHF.

V and J are TRBV7-3 and TRBJ2-3; 10 bases align to TRBD1. Germline CDR1 reads SGHTA; CDR2 reads FQGTGA. V was pared by 3 bases and J by 2 bases, with 5 bases of the junction left unmatched. The CDR3 is 16 amino acids. CDR3 protein: CASSFRQGASTDTQYF. For the CDR3, the DNA is TGTGCCAGCAGCTTCAGACAGGGGGCCTCCACAGATACGCAGTATTTT.

This sequence joins TRBV6-5 and TRBJ2-3; 10 nucleotides match TRBD2. J lost 1 base, V lost 5 bases, and 3 bases had no gene match. The length of the CDR3 is 15 residues. The germline V gene has CDR1 MNHEY and CDR2 SVGAGI. The CDR3 spells CASSPSGRGTDTQYF. CDR3 DNA sequence: TGTGCCAGCAGTCCAAGCGGGAGGGGCACAGATACGCAGTATTTT.